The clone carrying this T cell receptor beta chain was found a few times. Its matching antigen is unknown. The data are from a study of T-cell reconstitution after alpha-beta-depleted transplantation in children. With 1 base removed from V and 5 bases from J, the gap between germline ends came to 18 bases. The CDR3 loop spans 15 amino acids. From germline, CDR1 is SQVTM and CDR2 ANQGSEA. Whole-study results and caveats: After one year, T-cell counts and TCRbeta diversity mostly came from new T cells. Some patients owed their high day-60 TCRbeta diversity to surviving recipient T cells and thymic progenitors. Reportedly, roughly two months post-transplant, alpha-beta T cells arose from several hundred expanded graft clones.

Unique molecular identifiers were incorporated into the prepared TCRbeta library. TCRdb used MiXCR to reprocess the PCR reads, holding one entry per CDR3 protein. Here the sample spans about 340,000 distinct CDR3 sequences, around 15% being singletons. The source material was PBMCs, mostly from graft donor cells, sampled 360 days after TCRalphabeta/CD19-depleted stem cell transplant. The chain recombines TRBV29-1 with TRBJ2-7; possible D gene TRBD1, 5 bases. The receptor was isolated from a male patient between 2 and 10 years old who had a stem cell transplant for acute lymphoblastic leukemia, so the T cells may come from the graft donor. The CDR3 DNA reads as TGCAGCGTTGAAGTCGGCAGGGATGCCAGCAACGAGCAGTACTTC. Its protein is CSVEVGRDASNEQYF.